The present T cell receptor beta chain was sequenced within a study of blood T cell repertoires in COVID-19. The wider study: Nucleic acid was either cDNA or gDNA, and it came from T cells, B-cell-depleted T cells, or PBMCs.

Sequencing used immunoSEQ multiplex PCR; TCRdb keeps in-frame clones, though not all of them. This table has 180,000 or so clones, about 87% appearing once. This CDR3 spans 14 amino acids. Germline values: CDR1 SEHNR, CDR2 FQNEAQ (reference sequence). The ends were cut back, 2 bases at V and 0 bases at J, with 6 bases in the middle. Sequencing was done on a sample of peripheral blood. The rearrangement uses TRBV7-9 and TRBJ2-3; a weak D match, TRBD1 (5 bases). The clonotype originates from a woman aged 25-40 years with acute or convalescent COVID-19. As DNA, the CDR3 is TGTGCCAGCAGCTTAAAGGGGAGCACAGATACGCAGTATTTT. It encodes CASSLKGSTDTQYF.